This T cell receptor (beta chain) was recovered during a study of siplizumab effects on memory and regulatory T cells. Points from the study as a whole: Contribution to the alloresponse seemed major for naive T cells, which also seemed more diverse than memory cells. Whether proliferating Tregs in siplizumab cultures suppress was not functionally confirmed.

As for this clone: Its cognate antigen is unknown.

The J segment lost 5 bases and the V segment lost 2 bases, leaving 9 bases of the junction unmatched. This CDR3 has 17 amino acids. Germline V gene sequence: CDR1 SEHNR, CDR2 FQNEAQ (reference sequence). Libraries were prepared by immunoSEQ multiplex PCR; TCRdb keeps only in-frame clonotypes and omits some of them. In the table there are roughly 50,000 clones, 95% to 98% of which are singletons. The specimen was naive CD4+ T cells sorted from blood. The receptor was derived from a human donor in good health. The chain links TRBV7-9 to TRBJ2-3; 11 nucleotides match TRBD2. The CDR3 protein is CASSLYGLAGGGDTQYF. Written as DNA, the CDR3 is TGTGCCAGCAGCTTATACGGCTTAGCGGGAGGGGGAGATACGCAGTATTTT. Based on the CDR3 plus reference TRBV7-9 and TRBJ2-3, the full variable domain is DTGVSQNPRHKITKRGQNVTFRCDPISEHNRLYWYRQTLGQGPEFLTYFQNEAQLEKSRLLSDRFSAERPKGSFSTLEIQRTEQGDSAMYLCASSLYGLAGGGDTQYFGPGTRLTVL.